One sample yielded the 6 T cell receptor beta chains listed below, sequenced in a study of blood T cell repertoires in COVID-19. The method was immunoSEQ multiplex PCR; TCRdb's version includes in-frame clones alone and lacks a portion of them. The sample lists roughly 18,000 clones; more than 70% were seen once. The specimen sequenced was peripheral blood. Receptor source: a man in his forties or fifties with active COVID-19.

This clone occurred a few times. The chain employs TRBV30 and TRBJ1-5; a weak D match, TRBD1 (6 bases). The V end lost 6 bases, the J end lost 7 bases, and 16 bases lay between the germline ends. This CDR3 contains 13 residues. Germline CDR1 GTSNPN, CDR2 SVGIG (reference sequence). This CDR3 is CACSWGQGQPQHF. The CDR3 bases are TGTGCCTGCTCGTGGGGGCAAGGCCAGCCCCAGCATTTT.

This clone is medium-sized. The V and J genes are TRBV10-2 and TRBJ2-7; the match to TRBD2 covers 8 bases. The CDR3 length is 14 residues. Trimming at V came to 4 bases and at J to 4 bases, leaving 6 bases not matched to a gene. Germline-derived CDR1 and CDR2 are WSHSY and SAAADI. The CDR3 reads CASSANGGGYEQYF. CDR3 bases: TGCGCCAGCAGTGCAAACGGGGGGGGTTACGAGCAGTACTTC.

This sequence joins TRBV18 and TRBJ1-1; D is undetermined. From germline, CDR1 is KGHSH and CDR2 LQKENI. V gave up 2 bases and J gave up 3 bases, with 7 bases separating them. There are 13 residues in the CDR3. This CDR3 reads CASSPSGDTEAFF. DNA of the CDR3: TGTGCCAGCTCACCATCCGGGGACACTGAAGCTTTCTTT.

The chain links TRBV2 to TRBJ2-1, with 9 bases aligning to TRBD1. Germline CDR1 is SNHLY and CDR2 is FYNNEI. This CDR3 is 14 amino acids long. The J segment lost 7 bases and the V segment lost 5 bases, leaving 6 bases of the junction unmatched. CDR3 bases: TGTGCCAGCAGTCCCGGGACAGGGAGGAATGAGCAGTTCTTC. This sequence encodes CASSPGTGRNEQFF.

The chain combines TRBV9 with TRBJ2-1; tentatively, D is TRBD1 (6 bases). Germline V gives CDR1 SGDLS, CDR2 YYNGEE. CDR3 length equals 15 residues. V lost 3 bases, J lost 0 bases, and 10 bases lay in between. CDR3: CASSAQGSSYNEQFF. CDR3 coding DNA: TGTGCCAGCAGCGCTCAGGGGAGCTCCTACAATGAGCAGTTCTTC.

This chain joins TRBV9 and TRBJ2-5; unclear D gene. The CDR3 covers 13 residues. Per germline, CDR1 SGDLS and CDR2 YYNGEE. V was shortened by 0 bases and J by 5 bases, with 8 bases between the two germline ends. The CDR3 coding sequence is TGTGCCAGCAGCGTAGACGGTGATGAGACCCAGTACTTC. Amino acids: CASSVDGDETQYF.